This TCR beta chain stems from a study of shared clonotypes between healthy human individuals. Notes on the study in general: Represented diversity (both genetic and exposure-history) was limited by the small number of donors.

Comments on this clone: Its antigen is unknown.

The CDR3 has 15 residues. Per germline, CDR1 MNHNS and CDR2 SASEGT. V lost 1 base and J 4 bases, leaving 11 bases between the germline ends. Spread over ten immunoSEQ deep assay plates, unsorted PBMC DNA underwent sequencing. Source study methods: ImmunoSEQ yielded junction-only sequences lacking quality scores, so filtering differed. The data were produced by immunoSEQ multiplex PCR, yet TCRdb's version contains in-frame clones alone and is incomplete. V and J calls plus clone size are reproduced from that table; the DNA served to infer D and trimming. The data contain about 510,000 clones, about three quarters of them singletons.

The genes are TRBV6-1 and TRBJ1-5, with TRBD1 as a possible D gene (5 bases). The origin of this receptor is a woman in her thirties or forties in good health. Some clones in this sample may be carry-over from other donors' samples. The sequenced material came from PBMCs. CDR3 DNA sequence: TGTGCCAGCAGTGAAGGTCCAGGGCAAAATCAGCCCCAGCATTTT. Translated: CASSEGPGQNQPQHF.